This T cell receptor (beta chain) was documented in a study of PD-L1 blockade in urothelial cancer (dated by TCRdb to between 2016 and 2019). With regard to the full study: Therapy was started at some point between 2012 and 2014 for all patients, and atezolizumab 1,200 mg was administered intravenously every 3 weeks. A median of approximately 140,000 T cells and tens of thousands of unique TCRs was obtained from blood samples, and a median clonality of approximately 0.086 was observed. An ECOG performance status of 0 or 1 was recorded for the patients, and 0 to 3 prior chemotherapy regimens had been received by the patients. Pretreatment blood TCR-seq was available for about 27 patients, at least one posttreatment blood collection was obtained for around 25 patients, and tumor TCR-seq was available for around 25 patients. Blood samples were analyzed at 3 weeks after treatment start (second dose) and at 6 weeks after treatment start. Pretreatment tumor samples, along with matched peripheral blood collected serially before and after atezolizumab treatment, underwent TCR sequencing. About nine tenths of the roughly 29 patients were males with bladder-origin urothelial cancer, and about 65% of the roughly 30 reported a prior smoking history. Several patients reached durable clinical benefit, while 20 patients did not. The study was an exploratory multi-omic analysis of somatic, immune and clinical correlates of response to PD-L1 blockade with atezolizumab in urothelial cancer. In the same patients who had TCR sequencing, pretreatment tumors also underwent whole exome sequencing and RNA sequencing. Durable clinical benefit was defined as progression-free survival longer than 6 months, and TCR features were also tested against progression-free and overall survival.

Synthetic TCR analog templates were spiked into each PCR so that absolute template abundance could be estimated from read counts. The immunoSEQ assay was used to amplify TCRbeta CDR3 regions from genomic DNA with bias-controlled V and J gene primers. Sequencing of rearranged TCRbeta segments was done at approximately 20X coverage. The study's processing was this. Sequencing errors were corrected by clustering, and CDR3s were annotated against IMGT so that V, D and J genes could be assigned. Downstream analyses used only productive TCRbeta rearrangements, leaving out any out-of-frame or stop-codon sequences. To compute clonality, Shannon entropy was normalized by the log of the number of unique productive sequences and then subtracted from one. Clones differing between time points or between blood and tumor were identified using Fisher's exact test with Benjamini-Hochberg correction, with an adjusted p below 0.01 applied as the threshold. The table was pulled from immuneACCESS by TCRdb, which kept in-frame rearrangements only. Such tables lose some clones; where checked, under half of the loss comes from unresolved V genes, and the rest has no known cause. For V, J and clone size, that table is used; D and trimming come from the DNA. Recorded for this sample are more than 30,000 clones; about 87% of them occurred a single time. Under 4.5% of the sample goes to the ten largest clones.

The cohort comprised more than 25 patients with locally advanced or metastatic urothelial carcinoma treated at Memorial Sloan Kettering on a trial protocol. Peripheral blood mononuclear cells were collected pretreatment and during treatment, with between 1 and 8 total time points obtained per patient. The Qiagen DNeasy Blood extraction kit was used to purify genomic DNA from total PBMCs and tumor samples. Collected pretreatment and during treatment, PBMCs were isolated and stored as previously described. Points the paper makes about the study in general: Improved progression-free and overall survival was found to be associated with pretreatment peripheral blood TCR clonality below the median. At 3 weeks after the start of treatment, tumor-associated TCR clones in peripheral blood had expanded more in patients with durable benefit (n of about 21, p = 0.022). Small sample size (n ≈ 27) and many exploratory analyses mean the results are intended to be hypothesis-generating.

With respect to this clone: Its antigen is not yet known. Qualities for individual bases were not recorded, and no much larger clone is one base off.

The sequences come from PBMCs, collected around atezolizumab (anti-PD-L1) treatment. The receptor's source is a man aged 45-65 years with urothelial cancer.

Here is the DNA: TGTGCCATCGGGGTAACAGGGATACCGTCCTACGAGCAGTACTTC. Protein translation: CAIGVTGIPSYEQYF. The chain is made from TRBV10-3 and TRBJ2-7, and possibly TRBD1, on 6 matching bases. The germline V gene yields ENHRY for CDR1 and SYGVKD for CDR2. V is reduced by 8 bases and J by 1 base, leaving a spacing of 18 bases between them. Its CDR3 holds 15 amino acids, cysteine through phenylalanine. This entry keeps only the CDR3 DNA: 45 bases, framed from base 1.